This is a list of T cell receptor beta chains from one sample in a study of shared clonotypes between healthy human individuals. Using immunoSEQ multiplex PCR, the repertoire was profiled, and TCRdb retains in-frame clones only, with some absent. The repertoire has around 1 million clones, 70% to 85% of them found once; the top ten carry around 1.5%. Sequenced: memory CD4+ T cells sorted from blood. Receptors were obtained from a man between 18 and 35 years old in good health. CDR3s include the opening cysteine and the closing phenylalanine or tryptophan. D genes are given only for firm matches. Only some rows state a clone size, as once, few, many or a class for expanded clones.

D: NA
V: TRBV11-2
J: TRBJ1-2
size: many
CDR3: CASSAYRRGYGYTF
DNA: TGTGCCAGCAGCGCATACAGAAGGGGCTATGGCTACACCTTC

D: NA
V: TRBV6-5
J: TRBJ1-4
size: NA
CDR3: CASRKPNEKLFF
DNA: TGTGCCAGCAGGAAGCCTAATGAAAAACTGTTTTTT

D: NA
V: TRBV6-1
J: TRBJ1-2
size: NA
CDR3: CASSGYKGRENYGYTF
DNA: TGTGCCAGCAGTGGCTATAAGGGGAGGGAAAACTATGGCTACACCTTC

D: NA
V: TRBV6-6
J: TRBJ1-6
size: once
CDR3: CASSGGGIFNSPLHF
DNA: TGTGCCAGCAGTGGTGGTGGCATTTTTAATTCACCCCTCCACTTT

D: NA
V: TRBV4-1
J: TRBJ1-2
size: NA
CDR3: CASSQGATGINYGYTF
DNA: TGCGCCAGCAGCCAAGGAGCGACAGGTATTAACTATGGCTACACCTTC

D: NA
V: TRBV19
J: TRBJ1-4
size: NA
CDR3: CASSLSFDGTATNEKLFF
DNA: TGTGCCAGTAGTTTATCTTTCGATGGTACCGCAACTAATGAAAAACTGTTTTTT

D: NA
V: TRBV11-2
J: TRBJ1-2
size: NA
CDR3: CASSFGLTGVGTDHTF
DNA: TGTGCCAGCAGCTTCGGTCTTACTGGGGTGGGGACCGATCACACCTTC

D: NA
V: TRBV30
J: TRBJ1-6
size: NA
CDR3: CAWNTARGASPLHF
DNA: TGTGCCTGGAACACGGCCCGAGGGGCGTCACCCCTCCACTTT

D: NA
V: TRBV30
J: TRBJ2-7
size: NA
CDR3: CASSIHYEQYF
DNA: TGTGCCTCAAGCATCCACTACGAGCAGTACTTC

D: NA
V: TRBV7-2
J: TRBJ1-4
size: NA
CDR3: CASSLSGIKNEKLFF
DNA: TGTGCCAGCAGCTTATCAGGGATCAAGAATGAAAAACTGTTTTTT

D: NA
V: TRBV2
J: TRBJ2-4
size: NA
CDR3: CASSPDRAKNIQYF
DNA: TGTGCCAGCAGTCCGGACAGAGCCAAAAACATTCAGTACTTC

D: NA
V: TRBV6-1
J: TRBJ2-1
size: NA
CDR3: CASSEARGSGSYNEQFF
DNA: TGTGCCAGCAGTGAAGCGCGCGGCAGCGGCTCCTACAATGAGCAGTTCTTC

D: TRBD2
V: TRBV2
J: TRBJ2-1
size: NA
CDR3: CASITNGRANEQFF
DNA: TGTGCCAGCATTACCAACGGGAGGGCGAATGAGCAGTTCTTC

D: NA
V: TRBV25-1
J: TRBJ2-7
size: NA
CDR3: CASGQGGSYEQYF
DNA: TGTGCCAGCGGTCAGGGGGGGTCCTACGAGCAGTACTTC

D: NA
V: TRBV11-3
J: TRBJ2-7
size: NA
CDR3: CASRNKASYEQYF
DNA: TGTGCCAGCAGAAATAAGGCTTCCTACGAGCAGTACTTC

D: TRBD1
V: TRBV18
J: TRBJ1-2
size: NA
CDR3: CASSPAGGRGYGYTF
DNA: TGTGCCAGCTCACCGGCAGGGGGTCGGGGCTATGGCTACACCTTC

D: TRBD1
V: TRBV9
J: TRBJ1-2
size: NA
CDR3: CASSVGTGAYGYTF
DNA: TGTGCCAGCAGCGTGGGGACAGGAGCCTATGGCTACACCTTC

D: TRBD1
V: TRBV5-6
J: TRBJ2-7
size: NA
CDR3: CASSFKAGTEFYEQYF
DNA: TGTGCCAGCAGCTTTAAAGCCGGGACAGAGTTCTACGAGCAGTACTTC

D: NA
V: TRBV27
J: TRBJ2-2
size: NA
CDR3: CASKFSATSNTGELFF
DNA: TGTGCCAGCAAGTTCTCGGCCACATCGAACACCGGGGAGCTGTTTTTT

D: NA
V: TRBV18
J: TRBJ2-3
size: NA
CDR3: CASSPGVVADTQYF
DNA: TGTGCCAGCTCCCCCGGCGTGGTGGCAGATACGCAGTATTTT

D: NA
V: TRBV30
J: TRBJ1-1
size: NA
CDR3: CAWSSPGGRDEAFF
DNA: TGTGCCTGGAGTAGCCCCGGGGGGCGCGATGAAGCTTTCTTT

D: TRBD1
V: TRBV7-9
J: TRBJ2-3
size: NA
CDR3: CASSVQGNTQYF
DNA: TGTGCCAGCAGCGTACAGGGGAATACGCAGTATTTT

D: NA
V: TRBV7-9
J: TRBJ1-4
size: NA
CDR3: CASRAGPGHEKLFF
DNA: TGTGCCAGCAGGGCGGGGCCAGGACATGAAAAACTGTTTTTT

D: NA
V: TRBV9
J: TRBJ1-1
size: NA
CDR3: CASSVSWGRGAGTEAFF
DNA: TGTGCCAGCAGCGTATCATGGGGTCGAGGGGCTGGGACTGAAGCTTTCTTT

D: NA
V: TRBV4-3
J: TRBJ2-5
size: NA
CDR3: CASSQDPLYQETQYF
DNA: TGCGCCAGCAGCCAAGACCCATTGTACCAAGAGACCCAGTACTTC

D: NA
V: TRBV6-6
J: TRBJ2-7
size: NA
CDR3: CASSYPSGEQYF
DNA: TGTGCCAGCAGTTACCCCTCGGGCGAGCAGTACTTC

D: NA
V: TRBV19
J: TRBJ2-1
size: NA
CDR3: CASSEDRDNEQFF
DNA: TGTGCCAGTAGCGAGGACAGAGACAATGAGCAGTTCTTC

D: NA
V: TRBV2
J: TRBJ1-1
size: few
CDR3: CASKFQQAASEAFF
DNA: TGTGCCAGCAAATTTCAACAGGCGGCTTCAGAAGCTTTCTTT

D: TRBD1
V: TRBV6-1
J: TRBJ2-2
size: NA
CDR3: CASRGQGRDTGELFF
DNA: TGTGCCAGCAGAGGACAGGGAAGGGATACCGGGGAGCTGTTTTTT

D: TRBD2
V: TRBV7-2
J: TRBJ2-7
size: few
CDR3: CASSLGSGRNYEQYF
DNA: TGTGCCAGCAGCTTGGGTAGCGGGAGGAACTACGAGCAGTACTTC

D: NA
V: TRBV5-5
J: TRBJ1-1
size: once
CDR3: CASSIGTAEAFF
DNA: TGTGCCAGCAGCATCGGGACGGCTGAAGCTTTCTTT

D: TRBD1
V: TRBV6-1
J: TRBJ1-2
size: NA
CDR3: CASSEKGAYGYTF
DNA: TGTGCCAGCAGTGAAAAGGGGGCCTATGGCTACACCTTC

D: NA
V: TRBV5-6
J: TRBJ2-5
size: NA
CDR3: CASSPPYQETQYF
DNA: TGTGCCAGCAGCCCCCCGTACCAAGAGACCCAGTACTTC

D: TRBD1
V: TRBV11-2
J: TRBJ2-5
size: many
CDR3: CASSFSQGAGETQYF
DNA: TGTGCCAGCAGCTTTAGTCAGGGGGCGGGGGAGACCCAGTACTTC

D: TRBD1
V: TRBV30
J: TRBJ1-5
size: many
CDR3: CAWSRDSLQPQHF
DNA: TGTGCCTGGAGCCGGGACAGTCTTCAGCCCCAGCATTTT

D: NA
V: TRBV19
J: TRBJ1-5
size: NA
CDR3: CASSHRGAGNQPQHF
DNA: TGTGCCAGTAGCCACCGGGGGGCTGGTAATCAGCCCCAGCATTTT

D: NA
V: TRBV11-2
J: TRBJ1-2
size: NA
CDR3: CASSAVPTRLNRNGYTF
DNA: TGTGCCAGCAGCGCCGTTCCGACGCGACTGAATCGAAATGGCTACACCTTC

D: NA
V: TRBV6-6
J: TRBJ2-2
size: NA
CDR3: CASSYGQGLGELFF
DNA: TGTGCCAGCAGTTACGGTCAGGGGCTGGGGGAGCTGTTTTTT

D: NA
V: TRBV5-1
J: TRBJ1-4
size: NA
CDR3: CASGEGQGYEKLFF
DNA: TGCGCCAGTGGAGAGGGGCAGGGTTATGAAAAACTGTTTTTT

D: NA
V: TRBV18
J: TRBJ2-5
size: once
CDR3: CASSPRDKETQYF
DNA: TGTGCCAGCTCACCACGAGACAAGGAGACCCAGTACTTC

D: TRBD2
V: TRBV30
J: TRBJ2-5
size: NA
CDR3: CAWEAGGPRETQYF
DNA: TGTGCGTGGGAGGCGGGGGGGCCCCGGGAGACCCAGTACTTC

D: TRBD1
V: TRBV5-5
J: TRBJ2-7
size: NA
CDR3: CASSFGQGTSEQYF
DNA: TGTGCCAGCAGCTTCGGACAGGGGACGAGCGAGCAGTACTTC

D: NA
V: TRBV30
J: TRBJ2-2
size: few
CDR3: CAWSPPGVSSGELFF
DNA: TGTGCCTGGAGTCCCCCAGGGGTATCATCCGGGGAGCTGTTTTTT

D: NA
V: TRBV7-2
J: TRBJ1-2
size: NA
CDR3: CASSLVLHGYTF
DNA: TGTGCCAGCAGCTTAGTCCTCCATGGCTACACCTTC

D: TRBD1
V: TRBV11-2
J: TRBJ1-2
size: NA
CDR3: CASSLLDREYGYTF
DNA: TGTGCCAGCAGCCTCTTAGACAGGGAATATGGCTACACCTTC

D: TRBD1
V: TRBV11-2
J: TRBJ1-1
size: once
CDR3: CASSESGTVNTEAFF
DNA: TGTGCCAGCAGCGAATCCGGGACAGTGAACACTGAAGCTTTCTTT

D: TRBD2
V: TRBV15
J: TRBJ2-4
size: NA
CDR3: CATRRQGTSGMNIQYF
DNA: TGTGCCACCAGACGTCAGGGAACTAGCGGGATGAACATTCAGTACTTC